The 23 T cell receptor beta chains listed next were all sequenced from one sample in a study of spatial heterogeneity in lung cancer. TCRdb re-derived calls from the 5' RACE reads in MiXCR, one entry per CDR3 protein. The sample shows fewer than 25,000 distinct CDR3 sequences, 2.5% to 4% of them seen only once. Time point denoted: sample taken at primary tumor resection. The sequencing here drew on PBMCs, taken at surgery. These receptor sequences come from a female donor with early-stage non-small cell lung cancer.

This clonotype appeared many times. The chain joins TRBV20-1 to TRBJ2-1; no reliable D call. V lost 5 bases and J lost 4, with 9 bases in between. The CDR3 covers 12 residues. Germline loops: CDR1 DFQATT, CDR2 SNEGSKA (reference sequence). The chain's CDR3 is CSALDGYNEQFF. Written as DNA, the CDR3 is TGCAGTGCTCTAGACGGGTACAATGAGCAGTTCTTC.

This clonotype occurred many times. The V and J genes are TRBV7-6 and TRBJ1-5; 10 bases are shared with TRBD1. The V and J ends lost 2 bases and 5 bases, in that order; junction bases with no gene match: 6. The length of the CDR3 is 16 residues. In germline, CDR1 is SGHVS, CDR2 FNYEAQ. Here the CDR3 DNA reads TGTGCCAGCAGCTTATATGGGACAGGGGAAGATCAGCCCCAGCATTTT. This encodes CASSLYGTGEDQPQHF.

This clonotype has ten or more counts. V usage is TRBV20-1 and J usage is TRBJ2-5, with 9 bases fitting TRBD2. There are 15 residues in the CDR3. Germline values: CDR1 DFQATT, CDR2 SNEGSKA (reference sequence). V shed 1 base and J 5 bases; nucleotides not matched to a gene: 8. As DNA, the CDR3 is TGCAGTGCTAGAGGATCAAGCGGGGGGCGGGAGACCCAGTACTTC. Translating gives CSARGSSGGRETQYF.

This clonotype is medium-sized within its sample. This rearrangement joins TRBV4-1 to TRBJ1-1; unclear D gene. Trimming left V 3 bases short and J 5 bases short, with 4 bases between. The CDR3 is 11 residues long. The germline V gene encodes CDR1 MGHRA and CDR2 YSYEKL. CDR3 DNA sequence: TGCGCCAGCAGCCAGGGAACTGAAGCTTTCTTT. It is translated as CASSQGTEAFF.

Ten or more counts support this clonotype. This rearrangement joins TRBV5-1 to TRBJ2-7; 10 positions match TRBD2. The CDR3 runs 14 residues. V dropped 4 bases and J dropped 3; count of bases not matched to a gene: 4. In germline, CDR1 is SGHRS, CDR2 YFSETQ. The CDR3 DNA sequence: TGCGCCAGCAGCCAGCGGGAGGGGTACTACGAGCAGTACTTC. This translates into CASSQREGYYEQYF.

Many counts were recorded for this clonotype. This chain joins TRBV13 and TRBJ2-2; maybe TRBD2 (6 bases). The CDR3 length is 15 residues. Trimming cost V 6 bases and J 4 bases, with 15 bases left between them. In germline, CDR1 is PRHDT, CDR2 FYEKMQ (reference sequence). This chain's CDR3 is CASRRQSSVTGELFF. In DNA form, the CDR3 reads TGTGCCAGCAGACGTCAGTCTAGCGTCACCGGGGAGCTGTTTTTT. Filled out from reference TRBV13 and TRBJ2-2, the complete variable domain reads AAGVIQSPRHLIKEKRETATLKCYPIPRHDTVYWYQQGPGQDPQFLISFYEKMQSDKGSIPDRFSAQQFSDYHSELNMSSLELGDSALYFCASRRQSSVTGELFFGEGSRLTVL.

This clonotype has more than one count but fewer than ten. This chain joins TRBV7-9 and TRBJ2-3; tentatively, D is TRBD2 (6 bases). CDR1 is SEHNR, CDR2 FQNEAQ, per germline (reference sequence). V lost 1 base to trimming and J lost 5 bases, with 10 bases between them. The CDR3 is made up of 14 amino acids. The CDR3 region has the DNA TGTGCCAGCAGCTTAGGCAGGGAGGTAGATACGCAGTATTTT. It specifies CASSLGREVDTQYF.

This clonotype was detected ten times or more. The chain recombines TRBV5-6 with TRBJ2-5, with 8 bases matching TRBD2. The length of the CDR3 is 15 residues. V was clipped by 2 bases and J by 1 base; unmatched bases: 4. CDR1 and CDR2 (germline): SGHDT, YYEEEE. CDR3 sequence: CASSFKLAGQETQYF. The DNA for the CDR3 is TGTGCCAGCAGCTTTAAGCTAGCGGGCCAAGAGACCCAGTACTTC.

Ten or more counts support this clonotype. The V gene is TRBV2, the J gene TRBJ2-7, with D hard to call. The V end lost 5 bases, the J end lost 0 bases, and 11 bases lay between the germline ends. Germline values: CDR1 SNHLY, CDR2 FYNNEI. This CDR3 region has 14 residues. The CDR3 loop reads CASSPRSLSYEQYF. The CDR3 nucleotides read TGTGCCAGCAGTCCCCGAAGCCTCTCCTACGAGCAGTACTTC.

There are many counts of this clonotype. This chain links TRBV7-2 with TRBJ2-7; 8 bases line up with TRBD2. The CDR3 is 14 residues long. With V trimmed by 5 bases and J by 2 bases, 5 bases remained unmatched. Germline V CDR1 and CDR2: SGHTA, FQGNSA. The CDR3 nucleotides read TGTGCCAGCAGCCCTGGGCGGGGGGCCTACGAGCAGTACTTC. Its protein is CASSPGRGAYEQYF.

The genes are TRBV11-2 and TRBJ2-2; 11 bases line up with TRBD2. Losses at the gene ends were 5 bases for V and 4 bases for J; bases not matched to a gene: 6. This CDR3 region has 16 residues. Germline V lookup: CDR1 SGHAT, CDR2 FQNNGV. The CDR3 here is CASSHSSGRSTGELFF. As DNA, the CDR3 is TGTGCCAGCAGCCACTCTAGCGGGAGGTCCACCGGGGAGCTGTTTTTT.

At least ten counts were recorded for this clonotype. The CDR3 nucleotides read TGTGCCAGCAGGCGGGACCGGGAGGTTACTGAAGCTTTCTTT. This encodes CASRRDREVTEAFF. The chain is built from TRBV6-5 and TRBJ1-1, with D perhaps matching TRBD1 (5 bases). CDR3 length: 14 residues. CDR1 and CDR2 from the germline V gene are MNHEY and SVGAGI. Trimming shortened V by 6 bases and J by 5 bases, and 16 bases separated the two germline ends.

The chain joins TRBV10-3 to TRBJ2-3; 10 bases fit TRBD2. The ends lost 8 bases at V and 11 bases at J; junction bases unmatched: 10. Germline CDR1 ENHRY, CDR2 SYGVKD. The length of the CDR3 is 13 residues. CDR3 sequence reads: CAISPSGRVGQYF. DNA for the CDR3: TGTGCCATCTCCCCTAGCGGGAGAGTAGGGCAGTATTTT.

There are many counts of this clonotype. The genes are TRBV4-1 and TRBJ1-2; unclear D gene. Germline V gives CDR1 MGHRA, CDR2 YSYEKL. This CDR3 is built from 16 residues. V was clipped by 0 bases and J by 2 bases, with 13 bases between them. The CDR3 nucleotides are TGCGCCAGCAGCCAAGATGCCCCACCGGAAAACTATGGCTACACCTTC. Its protein is CASSQDAPPENYGYTF.

This clonotype was recorded at least ten times. This chain links TRBV18 with TRBJ2-1; D perhaps matches TRBD1 (5 bases). CDR3 length equals 13 residues. Germline V CDR1 and CDR2: KGHSH, LQKENI. V was shortened by 2 bases and J by 9 bases, with 11 bases between the two germline ends. CDR3 sequence: CASSPAPQGEQFF. The CDR3 nucleotides read TGTGCCAGCTCACCAGCCCCTCAGGGTGAGCAGTTCTTC. The whole variable domain, remainder taken from reference TRBV18 and TRBJ2-1, is NAGVMQNPRHLVRRRGQEARLRCSPMKGHSHVYWYRQLPEEGLKFMVYLQKENIIDESGMPKERFSAEFPKEGPSILRIQQVVRGDSAAYFCASSPAPQGEQFFGPGTRLTVL.

At least ten counts were recorded for this clonotype. The chain couples TRBV15 to TRBJ1-1; no clear D gene. Germline CDR1 LNHNV, CDR2 YYDKDF (reference sequence). The V end lost 0 bases, the J end lost 0 bases, and 11 bases lay between the germline ends. The CDR3 is 16 residues long. CDR3 sequence: CATSRDRGNMNTEAFF. CDR3 DNA: TGTGCCACCAGCAGAGATCGAGGAAACATGAACACTGAAGCTTTCTTT.

This clonotype came up many times. The J gene is TRBJ2-1, the V gene TRBV20-1; 13 bases fit TRBD2. The CDR3 runs 17 residues. The V gene's germline CDR1 is DFQATT and CDR2 SNEGSKA (reference sequence). The V segment lost 0 bases and the J segment 7 bases; nucleotides outside the gene matches: 9. CDR3 coding DNA: TGCAGTGCTAGAGATATCGGACTAGCGGGAGTGTGGAATGAGCAGTTCTTC. Its protein is CSARDIGLAGVWNEQFF.

This clonotype was recorded many times. The rearrangement uses TRBV7-6 and TRBJ2-5, with 11 nucleotides matching TRBD2. The junction had 12 bases not matched to a gene; V was cut back by 4 bases and J by 5 bases. Per germline, CDR1 SGHVS and CDR2 FNYEAQ. The CDR3 loop spans 17 amino acids. For the CDR3, the DNA is TGTGCCAGCAGCTGGGACCCACTAGCGGGAGATCAGGAGACCCAGTACTTC. Residues: CASSWDPLAGDQETQYF.

There are many counts of this clonotype. This chain joins TRBV11-2 and TRBJ2-1; D is unclear. The CDR3 spans 16 residues. Germline values: CDR1 SGHAT, CDR2 FQNNGV. Between the trimmed V and J ends, which lost 5 bases and 4 bases, there was a span of 18 bases. The CDR3 DNA sequence: TGTGCCAGCAGCCCCCTTCCTAAAGGCCTTTACAATGAGCAGTTCTTC. Its protein is CASSPLPKGLYNEQFF.

Many counts were recorded for this clonotype. This chain links TRBV29-1 with TRBJ1-2; TRBD1 might be the D (6 bases). V lost 4 bases to trimming and J lost 1 base, with 13 bases between them. CDR3 length: 14 amino acids. CDR1 is SQVTM, CDR2 ANQGSEA, per germline. CDR3 DNA sequence: TGCAGCGTTGTCGAGGGGGGGATTAACTATGGCTACACCTTC. As protein: CSVVEGGINYGYTF.

In its sample, this clonotype was seen many times. The chain recombines TRBV10-2 with TRBJ2-4; possibly TRBD1 for D (5 bases). This CDR3 contains 16 residues. The V and J ends lost 5 bases and 2 bases respectively, with 16 bases between them. Germline assignment: CDR1 WSHSY and CDR2 SAAADI. The CDR3 DNA reads TGCGCCAGCAGTCCGATTTGGACAACATCCAAAAACATTCAGTACTTC. It is translated as CASSPIWTTSKNIQYF.

This clonotype has ten or more counts. The rearrangement joins TRBV10-3 to TRBJ2-3, with TRBD1 identical over 9 bases. Germline-derived CDR1 and CDR2 are ENHRY and SYGVKD. The CDR3 has 15 amino acids. V dropped 3 bases and J dropped 5; count of bases not matched to a gene: 6. CDR3 sequence: CAISELGTGQDTQYF. DNA of the CDR3: TGTGCCATCAGTGAATTGGGGACAGGGCAAGATACGCAGTATTTT.

This clonotype occurred a few times. The J gene is TRBJ2-3, the V gene TRBV27; no clear D gene. This CDR3 contains 13 residues. V lost 5 bases, J lost 3 bases, and 9 bases lay in between. The germline V gene encodes CDR1 MNHEY and CDR2 SMNVEV (reference sequence). The DNA of the CDR3 is TGTGCCAGCAGTCCCTACATAACAGATACGCAGTATTTT. It is translated as CASSPYITDTQYF.